Reported below is one TCR beta chain. Its antigen remains unidentified. The sample originates from a study of cytomegalovirus exposure and HLA in healthy donors. The junction had 4 bases not matched to a gene; V was cut back by 0 bases and J by 2 bases. Germline V gives CDR1 SGHTA, CDR2 FQGNSA. CDR3 length: 15 residues. Amplification used 60 Vbeta primers and 13 Jbeta primers. Repertoires were generated with immunoSEQ multiplex PCR, while TCRdb's copy carries only in-frame clones and drops some. Of about 130,000 clones listed, roughly 88% are singletons. Study-wide points: In a later analysis, compared with equally common non-associated chains, HLA-associated beta chains were more expanded. In a later analysis, parvovirus B19, influenza, CMV and Epstein-Barr virus appeared linked to several top co-occurrence clusters.

The source is a man aged 45-65 years in good health and CMV-seronegative. Sequencing was carried out using PBMCs. The rearrangement uses TRBV7-2 and TRBJ2-7, with 7 bases aligning to TRBD1. CDR3 sequence: CASSLASGQPYEQYF. The CDR3, as DNA: TGTGCCAGCAGCTTAGCATCGGGACAGCCCTACGAGCAGTACTTC. Full variable domain (remainder filled in from reference TRBV7-2 and TRBJ2-7): GAGVSQSPSNKVTEKGKDVELRCDPISGHTALYWYRQSLGQGLEFLIYFQGNSAPDKSGLPSDRFSAERTGGSVSTLTIQRTQQEDSAVYLCASSLASGQPYEQYFGPGTRLTVT.